Presented here are 29 T cell receptor beta chains from one specimen sequenced in a study. Each CDR3 protein gets one entry after TCRdb re-called the 5' RACE reads with MiXCR. The table shows some 64,000 distinct CDR3 sequences, with approximately 23% occurring only once. The specimen was memory CD4+ T cells sorted from a lymph node. Stated subset: memory CD4+ T cells, CD4+CD45RO+CD25-. All receptors derive from a female donor with breast cancer.

The J gene is TRBJ1-3, the V gene TRBV18; D remains ambiguous. Per the germline V gene, CDR1 is KGHSH and CDR2 is LQKENI. There are 16 residues in the CDR3. Trimming removed 1 base at V and 0 bases at J, with 10 bases between. DNA for the CDR3: TGTGCCAGCTCACCACTAGGCATGGTCTCTGGAAACACCATATATTTT. Amino acids: CASSPLGMVSGNTIYF.

The J gene is TRBJ2-7, the V gene TRBV7-9; no clear D gene. Trimming removed 0 bases at V and 6 bases at J, with 6 bases between. CDR3 length equals 12 residues. Germline assignment: CDR1 SEHNR and CDR2 FQNEAQ (reference sequence). In DNA, the CDR3 is TGTGCCAGCAGCTTAGCCAGTGGCGAGCAGTACTTC. This translates into CASSLASGEQYF.

This clonotype was picked up a small number of times. The V and J genes are TRBV28 and TRBJ2-7; D may correspond to TRBD1 or TRBD2 (7 bases each). Trimming took off 5 bases at V and 3 bases at J, with 11 bases between the two ends. The germline CDR1 and CDR2 sequences are MDHEN and SYDVKM. This CDR3 spans 13 amino acids. CDR3 sequence reads: CASSQGGNYEQYF. The CDR3 nucleotides read TGTGCCAGCAGTCAGGGGGGGAACTACGAGCAGTACTTC. Drawing the rest from reference TRBV28 and TRBJ2-7, the complete variable domain is DVKVTQSSRYLVKRTGEKVFLECVQDMDHENMFWYRQDPGLGLRLIYFSYDVKMKEKGDIPEGYSVSREKKERFSLILESASTNQTSMYLCASSQGGNYEQYFGPGTRLTVT.

In this sample, this clonotype turned up many times. The chain couples TRBV7-6 to TRBJ2-3; 11 bases fit TRBD1. Germline CDR1 is SGHVS and CDR2 is FNYEAQ. This CDR3 region has 17 residues. With 2 bases clipped from V and 5 bases from J, the junction kept 9 bases outside the gene matches. The CDR3 sequence: CASSLNLQDRGLDTQYF. The DNA of the CDR3 is TGTGCCAGCAGCTTAAACCTACAGGACAGGGGGCTAGATACGCAGTATTTT.

CDR3 sequence: CSARLLQGGGYGYTF. CDR3 DNA: TGCAGTGCTAGGTTACTACAGGGAGGAGGGTATGGCTACACCTTC. The rearrangement links TRBV20-1 to TRBJ1-2, with D tentatively TRBD1 (6 bases). From germline, CDR1 is DFQATT and CDR2 SNEGSKA (reference sequence). The CDR3 consists of 15 residues. V lost 3 bases and J 5 bases, leaving 19 bases between the germline ends.

This clonotype was seen ten or more times. This chain uses TRBV9 with TRBJ2-5; no clear D gene. The V gene's germline CDR1 is SGDLS and CDR2 YYNGEE. V shed 0 bases and J shed 4 bases, with 13 bases lying between them. The CDR3 totals 15 residues. The DNA for the CDR3 is TGTGCCAGCAGCGTAGAGGGTTTGTACGGAGAGACCCAGTACTTC. Its translation is CASSVEGLYGETQYF.

This clonotype was detected a few times. This rearrangement joins TRBV5-1 to TRBJ2-7; TRBD2 is a possible D gene (5 bases). V lost 2 bases, J lost 3 bases, and 15 bases lay in between. CDR1 is SGHRS, CDR2 YFSETQ, per germline. The CDR3 consists of 15 residues. In DNA form, the CDR3 reads TGCGCCAGCAGCTTATCAGCGGAGTGTATCTACGAGCAGTACTTC. This translates into CASSLSAECIYEQYF.

This clonotype was recorded a few times. V gene TRBV6-2 or TRBV6-3 combines with J gene TRBJ2-7; tentatively, D is TRBD2 (7 bases). Trimming left V 8 bases short and J 3 bases short, with 23 bases between. Germline V lookup: CDR1 MNHEY, CDR2 SVGEGT. The CDR3 consists of 16 residues. For the CDR3, the DNA is TGTGCCAGCGCCTCTAAGGGTCGGGGGGCCGGCTACGAGCAGTACTTC. Translated, it gives CASASKGRGAGYEQYF.

This clonotype was counted only a few times. The rearrangement uses TRBV30 and TRBJ1-1, with D possibly TRBD1 on 5 matching bases. The germline gives CDR1 GTSNPN, CDR2 SVGIG (reference sequence). Trimming removed 5 bases from V and 8 bases from J, with 12 bases in between. The CDR3 sequence is 11 residues long. This chain's CDR3 is CAWLRGWEAFF. CDR3 sequence (DNA): TGTGCCTGGCTTAGGGGATGGGAAGCTTTCTTT.

This clonotype showed up just once. The V call is TRBV7-3, the J call TRBJ1-1; possibly TRBD1 for D (5 bases). Germline CDR1 reads SGHTA; CDR2 reads FQGTGA. The CDR3 totals 15 residues. Trimming shortened V by 1 base and J by 4 bases, and 13 bases separated the two germline ends. The DNA for the CDR3 is TGTGCCAGCAGCTTAAGTCGGGGCCGGGGCACTGAAGCTTTCTTT. This translates into CASSLSRGRGTEAFF.

This clonotype has a handful of counts. J is TRBJ2-1 and V is TRBV6-1; D not resolved. This CDR3 comprises 17 residues. Germline CDR1 and CDR2: MNHNS and SASEGT. Trimming left V 2 bases short and J 0 bases short, with 14 bases between. The CDR3 loop reads CASSETIGSSSYNEQFF. The DNA of the CDR3 is TGTGCCAGCAGTGAAACAATCGGTTCCAGCTCCTACAATGAGCAGTTCTTC.

This clonotype was seen ten or more times. J is TRBJ1-1 and V is TRBV7-9; D unclear. This CDR3 comprises 13 residues. The V and J ends lost 8 bases and 4 bases respectively, with 14 bases between them. Germline V gives CDR1 SEHNR, CDR2 FQNEAQ (reference sequence). The chain's CDR3 is CASDTFMVTEAFF. CDR3 sequence (DNA): TGTGCCAGCGATACTTTCATGGTCACTGAAGCTTTCTTT.

V is TRBV7-2 and J is TRBJ1-4, with unresolved D. This CDR3 region has 14 residues. Between the trimmed V and J ends, which lost 4 bases and 8 bases, there was a span of 14 bases. CDR1 and CDR2 from the germline V gene are SGHTA and FQGNSA. The CDR3 nucleotides read TGTGCCAGCAGCTCCCGCGGGTCGGGAGAAAAACTGTTTTTT. It codes for CASSSRGSGEKLFF.

The chain combines TRBV5-1 with TRBJ1-6, with 7 bases matching TRBD1. Germline CDR1 SGHRS, CDR2 YFSETQ. Germline trimming cut 4 bases from V and 9 bases from J; bases unmatched to any gene: 7. This CDR3 has 14 amino acids. The CDR3, as DNA: TGCGCCAGCAGCGATAGGACAGGAAGTTCACCCCTCCACTTT. Protein: CASSDRTGSSPLHF.

This clonotype was recorded a few times. V is TRBV30 and J is TRBJ1-5; no firm D call. Germline CDR1 and CDR2: GTSNPN and SVGIG (reference sequence). CDR3 length: 14 residues. Trimming cost V 2 bases and J 2 bases, with 10 bases left between them. The CDR3 nucleotides read TGTGCCTGGAGTTCAGGAAGTGGCAATCAGCCCCAGCATTTT. Protein sequence: CAWSSGSGNQPQHF.

The chain combines TRBV5-1 with TRBJ1-2; 8 nucleotides line up with TRBD1. The CDR3 spans 14 residues. The junction had 10 bases not matched to a gene; V was cut back by 4 bases and J by 8 bases. Germline V gene lookup returns CDR1 SGHRS and CDR2 YFSETQ. The CDR3 region is CASSKNGQGDGYTF. The DNA for the CDR3 is TGCGCCAGCAGCAAAAATGGACAGGGAGACGGCTACACCTTC.

On this clonotype itself: A much bigger clone sits one base away, suggesting this may be a read error. The J gene is TRBJ2-7, the V gene TRBV6-5; D is possibly TRBD2 (6 bases). V was trimmed by 8 bases and J by 2 bases, leaving 22 bases between them. This CDR3 is built from 16 residues. Germline V lookup: CDR1 MNHEY, CDR2 SVGAGI. The CDR3: CASARASGGKAYEQYF. Here the CDR3 DNA reads TGTGCCAGCGCCAGGGCCTCCGGGGGAAAGGCCTACGAGCAGTACTTC.

This clonotype was seen repeatedly, ten times or more. The chain couples TRBV6-2 or TRBV6-3 to TRBJ1-2; TRBD1 is a possible D gene (6 bases). Trimming took 6 bases from V and 2 from J, leaving 10 bases between them. Germline V lookup: CDR1 MNHEY, CDR2 SVGEGT. The CDR3 covers 13 residues. CDR3: CASRWTANYGYTF. The CDR3 DNA sequence: TGTGCCAGCAGGTGGACAGCGAACTATGGCTACACCTTC.

This clonotype has just one count. A read error may explain this, as a much larger clone is one base away. Given the absence of the conserved phenylalanine or tryptophan at the CDR3 end, a read error is likely. The chain links TRBV9 to TRBJ1-2; no clear D. CDR3 length: 15 amino acids. The V end lost 0 bases, the J end lost 4 bases, and 13 bases lay between the germline ends. Germline CDR1 and CDR2: SGDLS and YYNGEE. In nucleotides, the CDR3 is TGTGCCAGCAGCGTAGATCAGGAAACCCTCTATGGCTACACCCTC. Protein product: CASSVDQETLYGYTL.

This clonotype came up many times. The rearrangement joins TRBV7-3 to TRBJ2-7, with TRBD2 matching over 9 bases. The CDR3 has 14 residues. With V trimmed by 1 base and J by 3 bases, 1 base remained unmatched. CDR1 is SGHTA and CDR2 is FQGTGA in the germline V gene. Written as DNA, the CDR3 is TGTGCCAGCAGCTTAAGTAGCGGGAGCTACGAGCAGTACTTC. Amino acids: CASSLSSGSYEQYF.

As to this clonotype: A much larger clone lies a single base off, so this may be a read error. This chain links TRBV20-1 with TRBJ2-7; D is undetermined. The CDR3 runs to 13 residues. V was pared by 6 bases and J by 5 bases, with 17 bases between. Germline V gene sequence: CDR1 DFQATT, CDR2 SNEGSKA (reference sequence). CDR3 DNA: TGCAGTGCCCCCAGCACGGGCGCACACGAGCAGTACTTC. Translated: CSAPSTGAHEQYF.

This clonotype showed up many times. The chain employs TRBV7-2 and TRBJ2-4; weak D call: TRBD2 (5 bases). The ends were cut back, 5 bases at V and 8 bases at J, with 16 bases in the middle. CDR3 size: 14 residues. The germline CDR1 and CDR2 sequences are SGHTA and FQGNSA. As DNA, the CDR3 is TGTGCCAGCAGCCCCATTGGGATGAGGGACATTCAGTACTTC. Translated: CASSPIGMRDIQYF.

A note on this clonotype: Because it lacks the conserved phenylalanine or tryptophan at the end, this CDR3 is likely a read error. The gene calls are TRBV3-1 and TRBJ2-1; possibly TRBD2 for D (5 bases). Germline lookup yields CDR1 LGHDT and CDR2 YNNKEL (reference sequence). V was trimmed by 0 bases and J by 10 bases, leaving 10 bases between them. The length of the CDR3 is 13 residues. CDR3 residues: CASSQEGGREQFL. The CDR3 nucleotides are TGTGCCAGCAGCCAAGAGGGTGGGAGAGAGCAGTTCCTC.

This clonotype appeared a few times. The rearrangement links TRBV20-1 to TRBJ1-1; no definite D call. With 0 bases removed from V and 0 bases from J, the gap between germline ends came to 11 bases. Germline V gene lookup returns CDR1 DFQATT and CDR2 SNEGSKA (reference sequence). The CDR3 contains 15 residues. CDR3: CSARDHGYMNTEAFF. The CDR3 DNA follows: TGCAGTGCTAGAGATCACGGATATATGAACACTGAAGCTTTCTTT.

This rearrangement joins TRBV5-5 to TRBJ1-5; possible D gene TRBD1, 5 bases. Germline CDR1 is SGHKS and CDR2 is YYEKEE (reference sequence). Trimming left V 4 bases short and J 4 bases short, with 12 bases between. This CDR3 comprises 14 residues. CDR3 sequence reads: CASSPGPANQPQHF. In nucleotides, the CDR3 is TGTGCCAGCAGCCCGGGACCGGCTAATCAGCCCCAGCATTTT.

The rearrangement uses TRBV5-1 and TRBJ1-3; D is unresolved. This CDR3 comprises 16 residues. V lost 0 bases to trimming and J lost 2 bases, with 12 bases between them. Germline CDR1 SGHRS, CDR2 YFSETQ. The CDR3 spells CASSLVGSNAGNTIYF. DNA of the CDR3: TGCGCCAGCAGCTTGGTCGGTAGCAATGCTGGAAACACCATATATTTT.

Details on this clonotype: An end of the junction differs from the germline gene, which may be a read error. This chain uses TRBV20-1 with TRBJ1-6; D is perhaps TRBD1 (6 bases). The V gene's germline CDR1 is DFQATT and CDR2 SNEGSKA (reference sequence). This CDR3 contains 14 residues. The CDR3 loop is CSTSGAGEGSPLHF. The CDR3, as DNA: TGCAGTACTAGCGGGGCAGGGGAGGGCTCACCCCTCCACTTT.

Details on this clonotype: The conserved phenylalanine or tryptophan is not found at the CDR3 terminus, so this likely reflects a read error. J is TRBJ2-3 and V is TRBV4-1; 10 nucleotides align to TRBD1. J gave up 6 bases and V 8 bases, and 5 bases lay outside the gene matches. The length of the CDR3 is 13 residues. Per germline, CDR1 MGHRA and CDR2 YSYEKL. The CDR3, as DNA: TGCGCCAGCCGTGGACAGGGGGGTGATACGCAGTATGTT. The encoded protein is CASRGQGGDTQYV.

This clonotype was detected many times. The junction departs from germline at one end; a sequencing error may be responsible. The chain carries TRBV7-2 and TRBJ2-5, with 7 positions matching TRBD1. Germline CDR1 is SGHTA and CDR2 is FQGNSA. This CDR3 spans 13 amino acids. CDR3 nucleotides: TGCGCCAGCAGCTTGGCAGGGGGAGAGACCCAGTACTTC. It specifies CASSLAGGETQYF.